This T cell receptor (beta chain) was profiled in a study of Graves' ophthalmopathy and Graves' hyperthyroidism. The study's findings and limits: In blood, most expanded thyroid clonotypes above 0.001 frequency were also detected.

No donor had other autoimmune disease, uncontrolled infection, pregnancy or lactation. PBMCs came from more than 7.5 ml of fresh peripheral blood. With regard to this clonotype: Its antigen is undetermined.

Researchers took RNA transcripts and amplified TCR beta CDR3 regions from them. First-round RT-PCR used HTBI primers; second-round multiplex PCR followed. Via MiXCR, TCRdb re-called the multiplex PCR reads, giving one row per CDR3 protein. The profile shows some 150,000 distinct CDR3 sequences, 35% to 45% of them singletons. The sequence came from a man aged 25 to 40 with Graves' ophthalmopathy. Sequenced input: peripheral blood.

The CDR3, as DNA: TGTGCCATCCTGGGGGTTCAGACCGTGAACACTGAAGCTTTCTTT. Protein: CAILGVQTVNTEAFF. This rearrangement joins TRBV10-3 to TRBJ1-1, with D maybe TRBD1 (5 bases). V gave up 8 bases and J gave up 0 bases, with 16 bases separating them. The CDR3 runs 15 residues. Germline-derived CDR1 and CDR2 are ENHRY and SYGVKD.